These 25 T cell receptor beta chains came from one sample sequenced in a study of a mutant IDH1 vaccine in newly diagnosed glioma. Their recognized antigens are unknown. Stated time point: week 23, last vaccination. In the vaccine, a single dose held 300 ug of the mutant IDH1 20-mer peptide, along with topical imiquimod. Repertoires were generated with immunoSEQ multiplex PCR, while TCRdb's copy carries only in-frame clones and drops some. The sample consists of 35,000 to 50,000 clones, around 93% of them appearing once. Sequenced here: PBMCs, sampled from a glioma patient whose treatment included an IDH1 peptide vaccine. These receptors were collected from a man between 50 and 59 years old with glioma.

This sequence joins TRBV7-2 and TRBJ2-7, with no clear D. The CDR3 is made up of 11 amino acids. V dropped 5 bases and J dropped 2 bases, with 4 bases sitting between them. CDR1 SGHTA and CDR2 FQGNSA come from the germline V gene. CDR3 DNA: TGTGCCAGCAGCCCAGCCTACGAGCAGTACTTC. Translated: CASSPAYEQYF. Drawing the rest from reference TRBV7-2 and TRBJ2-7, the complete variable domain is GAGVSQSPSNKVTEKGKDVELRCDPISGHTALYWYRQSLGQGLEFLIYFQGNSAPDKSGLPSDRFSAERTGGSVSTLTIQRTQQEDSAVYLCASSPAYEQYFGPGTRLTVT.

This clone was seen a single time. The rearrangement links TRBV11-2 to TRBJ2-7; TRBD1 aligns across 7 bases. The CDR3 is 17 residues long. Trimming cost V 2 bases and J 0 bases; bases outside gene matches: 10. Germline V gives CDR1 SGHAT, CDR2 FQNNGV. CDR3 region: CASSLYPDRTSSYEQYF. The DNA of the CDR3 is TGTGCCAGCAGCTTATACCCGGACAGGACAAGCTCCTACGAGCAGTACTTC.

This chain uses TRBV11-2 with TRBJ2-5; D call uncertain. The CDR3 is made up of 13 amino acids. Germline lookup yields CDR1 SGHAT and CDR2 FQNNGV. The V end lost 4 bases, the J end lost 4 bases, and 10 bases lay between the germline ends. Written as DNA, the CDR3 is TGTGCCAGCAGCTCCCAGGTTGGAGAGACCCAGTACTTC. Protein sequence: CASSSQVGETQYF.

This chain links TRBV5-6 with TRBJ1-2, with 7 bases fitting TRBD1. The germline V gene has CDR1 SGHDT and CDR2 YYEEEE. J lost 5 bases, V lost 4 bases, and 8 bases had no gene match. The CDR3 is 14 amino acids. The chain's CDR3 is CASSQTGSWYGYTF. The DNA of the CDR3 is TGTGCCAGCAGCCAGACAGGGTCGTGGTATGGCTACACCTTC.

The J gene is TRBJ2-6, the V gene TRBV19; possibly TRBD1 for D (6 bases). The CDR3 has 15 residues. The germline CDR1 and CDR2 sequences are LNHDA and SQIVND (reference sequence). Trimming took off 3 bases at V and 2 bases at J, with 8 bases between the two ends. CDR3 sequence: CASSIPGAGANVLTF. The CDR3 DNA follows: TGTGCCAGTAGTATTCCAGGGGCTGGGGCCAACGTCCTGACTTTC. The variable domain in full, with the rest retrieved from reference TRBV19 and TRBJ2-6, is DGGITQSPKYLFRKEGQNVTLSCEQNLNHDAMYWYRQDPGQGLRLIYYSQIVNDFQKGDIAEGYSVSREKKESFPLTVTSAQKNPTAFYLCASSIPGAGANVLTFGAGSRLTVL.

V usage is TRBV6-1 and J usage is TRBJ1-1; D not certain. This CDR3 has 13 amino acids. The germline V gene has CDR1 MNHNS and CDR2 SASEGT. V lost 0 bases and J lost 0, with 2 bases in between. CDR3 bases: TGTGCCAGCAGTGAAGCGATGAACACTGAAGCTTTCTTT. Translating gives CASSEAMNTEAFF.

The chain is built from TRBV2 and TRBJ2-3; 9 bases agree with TRBD2. The germline gives CDR1 SNHLY, CDR2 FYNNEI. V trimming: 7 bases; J trimming: 4 bases; junction bases outside the gene matches: 12. CDR3 length: 16 amino acids. CDR3 sequence: CASKSRTSVAADTQYF. CDR3 DNA: TGTGCCAGCAAATCCCGGACTAGCGTAGCAGCAGATACGCAGTATTTT.

The rearrangement uses TRBV7-2 and TRBJ2-3; D not resolved. The CDR3 is made up of 12 amino acids. Germline V gene lookup returns CDR1 SGHTA and CDR2 FQGNSA. V was shortened by 2 bases and J by 4 bases, with 4 bases between the two germline ends. CDR3 residues: CASSLFSDTQYF. The CDR3 DNA is TGTGCCAGCAGCTTATTTTCAGATACGCAGTATTTT. Looking up the rest from reference TRBV7-2 and TRBJ2-3 gives the full variable domain: GAGVSQSPSNKVTEKGKDVELRCDPISGHTALYWYRQSLGQGLEFLIYFQGNSAPDKSGLPSDRFSAERTGGSVSTLTIQRTQQEDSAVYLCASSLFSDTQYFGPGTRLTVL.

The chain links TRBV30 to TRBJ1-2; D is unclear. Trimming shortened V by 0 bases and J by 5 bases, and 4 bases separated the two germline ends. Germline-derived CDR1 and CDR2 are GTSNPN and SVGIG (reference sequence). The CDR3 totals 11 residues. CDR3 residues: CAWSVMYGYTF. The DNA for the CDR3 is TGTGCCTGGAGTGTAATGTATGGCTACACCTTC.

V usage is TRBV6-5 and J usage is TRBJ1-2, with D tentatively TRBD1 (6 bases). Trimming stripped 0 bases from V and 7 bases from J, with 12 bases between. Germline CDR1 is MNHEY and CDR2 is SVGAGI. The length of the CDR3 is 14 residues. The DNA for the CDR3 is TGTGCCAGCAGTTACTCGGGCCTACAGGGTGGCTACACCTTC. Protein sequence: CASSYSGLQGGYTF.

The CDR3 is CASSYRDRGPGELFF. The CDR3 DNA reads as TGTGCCAGCAGTTACCGGGACAGGGGTCCCGGGGAGCTGTTTTTT. The chain links TRBV7-9 to TRBJ2-2, with 10 bases that match TRBD1. Losses at the gene ends were 6 bases for V and 6 bases for J; bases not matched to a gene: 7. There are 15 residues in the CDR3. Germline V gene sequence: CDR1 SEHNR, CDR2 FQNEAQ (reference sequence).

The chain employs TRBV10-3 and TRBJ2-7; 8 bases match TRBD2. The CDR3 has 13 residues. Trimming removed 8 bases from V and 7 bases from J; junction bases left unmatched: 10. Germline CDR1 is ENHRY and CDR2 is SYGVKD. The CDR3 sequence: CAIQGREEREQYF. Here the CDR3 DNA reads TGTGCCATCCAGGGGCGGGAGGAAAGGGAGCAGTACTTC.

The chain links TRBV2 to TRBJ2-2, with 9 bases fitting TRBD2. The V gene end was trimmed by 6 bases and the J gene end by 6 bases; junction bases not matched to a gene: 11. The CDR3 runs 16 residues. Germline CDR1 and CDR2: SNHLY and FYNNEI. This CDR3 is CASRVNSGRKAGELFF. In nucleotides, the CDR3 is TGTGCCAGCAGGGTTAATAGCGGGAGAAAAGCCGGGGAGCTGTTTTTT.

This clone was recorded once. V is TRBV4-2 and J is TRBJ2-1; 8 nucleotides align to TRBD2. Germline loops: CDR1 LGHNA, CDR2 YNFKEQ. This CDR3 has 13 amino acids. The V and J ends lost 4 bases and 6 bases, in that order; junction bases with no gene match: 2. The CDR3 DNA reads as TGTGCCAGCAGCCCAGGACTAGCCAATGAGCAGTTCTTC. Translated, it gives CASSPGLANEQFF.

CDR3 residues: CASGEGGTSGRLAKNIQYF. The CDR3 nucleotides are TGTGCCAGCGGAGAGGGTGGGACTAGCGGGAGGTTAGCCAAAAACATTCAGTACTTC. The chain couples TRBV21-1 to TRBJ2-4; the table's D gene call, TRBD2, was not cross checked with the DNA. TRBV21-1 is tagged as a pseudogene. The CDR3 length is 19 residues.

This rearrangement joins TRBV7-8 to TRBJ1-6; TRBD1 matches at 8 bases. CDR1 and CDR2 (germline): SGHVS, FQNEAQ. Trimming cost V 5 bases and J 7 bases; bases outside gene matches: 7. The length of the CDR3 is 15 residues. The CDR3 loop is CASSPGGAGNSPLHF. The CDR3 DNA is TGTGCCAGCAGCCCAGGGGGCGCGGGGAATTCACCCCTCCACTTT.

The J gene is TRBJ2-5, the V gene TRBV12-5; 12 bases line up with TRBD2. Losses at the gene ends were 7 bases for V and 4 bases for J; bases not matched to a gene: 7. Per the germline V gene, CDR1 is LGHNT and CDR2 is FRNRAP. This CDR3 is 15 amino acids long. The CDR3 spells CASASGLAGRETQYF. CDR3 DNA: TGTGCTAGTGCCTCGGGACTAGCGGGTAGAGAGACCCAGTACTTC.

Note on this clone: Different DNA sequences within this sample yield the same CDR3. This chain joins TRBV5-1 and TRBJ2-5; 9 positions match TRBD1. Germline CDR1 SGHRS, CDR2 YFSETQ. Losses at the gene ends were 3 bases for V and 4 bases for J; bases not matched to a gene: 4. The CDR3 is 14 residues long. CDR3: CASSSGTGRETQYF. The DNA for the CDR3 is TGCGCCAGCAGCTCCGGGACAGGGAGAGAGACCCAGTACTTC.

The chain recombines TRBV4-3 with TRBJ2-3; TRBD1 agrees at 7 bases. With 4 bases clipped from V and 4 bases from J, the junction kept 11 bases outside the gene matches. Germline CDR1 and CDR2: LGHNA and YSLEER. CDR3 length: 16 amino acids. As DNA, the CDR3 is TGCGCCAGCAGCCGACTCGACAGGGATGGGGCAGATACGCAGTATTTT. This translates into CASSRLDRDGADTQYF.

The chain uses TRBV4-3 and TRBJ1-1; D not certain. Between the trimmed V and J ends, which lost 1 base and 4 bases, there was a span of 7 bases. Germline V gene sequence: CDR1 LGHNA, CDR2 YSLEER. This CDR3 comprises 13 residues. The CDR3 DNA sequence: TGCGCCAGCAGCCAAGGGTGGGGCACTGAAGCTTTCTTT. It yields the protein CASSQGWGTEAFF.

This clone has only one observation. The V call is TRBV2, the J call TRBJ1-3, with a possible D match to TRBD1 (5 bases). Germline CDR1 SNHLY, CDR2 FYNNEI. The V gene lost 8 bases and the J gene lost 0 bases, with 17 bases spanning the gap. The CDR3 extends over 16 amino acids. The CDR3 nucleotides read TGTGCCAGCCGGGGTGGAGTCGGGGCCTCTGGAAACACCATATATTTT. This encodes CASRGGVGASGNTIYF.

The V call is TRBV5-8, the J call TRBJ1-5, with a possible D match to TRBD1 (5 bases). This CDR3 has 16 amino acids. Germline lookup yields CDR1 SGHTS and CDR2 YDEGEE. The V and J ends lost 4 bases and 5 bases respectively, with 19 bases between them. CDR3 nucleotide sequence: TGTGCCAGCAGCGAGGCAGGCGTTGGGGGGTATCAGCCCCAGCATTTT. Amino acids: CASSEAGVGGYQPQHF.

This chain joins TRBV5-1 and TRBJ1-1; no clear D. The CDR3 totals 15 residues. Trimming pared 3 bases from V and 7 bases from J, leaving 19 bases between. Germline CDR1 reads SGHRS; CDR2 reads YFSETQ. DNA for the CDR3: TGCGCCAGCAGCTATCAATGGGGAGGGTATAATGAAGCTTTCTTT. Translating it yields CASSYQWGGYNEAFF.

V gene TRBV18 combines with J gene TRBJ2-2, with D hard to call. V shed 4 bases and J shed 3 bases, with 9 bases lying between them. In germline, CDR1 is KGHSH, CDR2 LQKENI. This CDR3 region has 14 residues. DNA for the CDR3: TGTGCCAGCTCACGAACAGCAGACACCGGGGAGCTGTTTTTT. Translating gives CASSRTADTGELFF.

The chain is built from TRBV25-1 and TRBJ2-3; tentatively, D is TRBD1 or TRBD2 (6 bases each). The V and J ends lost 5 bases and 0 bases respectively, with 15 bases between them. The CDR3 spans 16 residues. The V gene's germline CDR1 is MGHDK and CDR2 SYGVNS. The DNA of the CDR3 is TGTGCCAGCAGTCAAAGGGGGGCGAGTAGCACAGATACGCAGTATTTT. This encodes CASSQRGASSTDTQYF.